This T cell receptor beta chain comes out of a study of shared clonotypes between healthy human individuals. Study conclusions and caveats: Naive CD4 clonotype sharing across several donors was approximately 5%. Sampling covered blood only; tissue repertoires likely differ. Clonotypes which were not shared had lower generation probabilities than clonotypes that all four donors shared.

The V gene lost 3 bases and the J gene lost 5 bases, with 15 bases spanning the gap. Looked up from germline, CDR1 is SGDLS and CDR2 is YYNGEE. The CDR3 length is 14 residues. In this sample, this clone turned up once. Antigen unknown. Per sorted-subset replicate PCR, input was approximately 210 ng DNA, representing about 29,000 T cell genomes. The protocol was immunoSEQ multiplex PCR, while the TCRdb copy is restricted to in-frame clones and leaves out a portion. The repertoire has 1.5 million to 2.5 million clones, about 95% of them found once; the top ten carry under 1.5%. Naive CD8 cells lacked CD45RO, underwent positive selection for CCR7 and left out terminally differentiated effector memory CD45RA+ cells.

This chain links TRBV9 with TRBJ2-7, with a tentative D call TRBD2 (5 bases). The sequencing sample was made of naive CD8+ T cells sorted from blood. The clonotype comes from a man aged 18 to 29 in good health. In DNA form, the CDR3 reads TGTGCCAGCAGCGGGTATCTGGGGAGACACGAGCAGTACTTC. Translated, it gives CASSGYLGRHEQYF.